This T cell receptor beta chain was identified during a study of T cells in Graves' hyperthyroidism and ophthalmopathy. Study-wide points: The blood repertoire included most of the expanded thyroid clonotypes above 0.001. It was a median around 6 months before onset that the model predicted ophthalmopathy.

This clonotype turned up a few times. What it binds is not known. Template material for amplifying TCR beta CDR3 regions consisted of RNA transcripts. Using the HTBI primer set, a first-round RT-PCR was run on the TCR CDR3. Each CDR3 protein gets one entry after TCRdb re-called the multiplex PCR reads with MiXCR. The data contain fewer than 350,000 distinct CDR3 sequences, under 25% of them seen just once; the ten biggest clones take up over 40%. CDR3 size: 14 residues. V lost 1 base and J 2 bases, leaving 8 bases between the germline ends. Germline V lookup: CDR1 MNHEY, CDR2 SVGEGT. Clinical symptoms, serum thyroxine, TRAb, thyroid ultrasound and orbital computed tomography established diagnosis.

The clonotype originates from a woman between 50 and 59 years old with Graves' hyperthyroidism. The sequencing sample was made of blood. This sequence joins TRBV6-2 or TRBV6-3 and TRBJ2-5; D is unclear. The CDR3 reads CASSYLLGQETQYF. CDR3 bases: TGTGCCAGCAGTTACTTGTTGGGTCAAGAGACCCAGTACTTC.